This TCR beta chain appears in the sequencing data of a study of T-cell memory formation after mild COVID-19. Whole-study results and caveats: CM and EM subsets held most contracting CD4+ clones; EMRA held CD8+ ones.

This clonotype occurred a few times. Its antigen is unidentified. TCRdb called the 5' RACE reads again in MiXCR, with one record for every CDR3 protein. The table records almost 550,000 distinct CDR3 sequences, around 21% of them present only once. This sequence was found in an adult woman who had mild COVID-19 (a few samples of this study predate the infection). Cell type and time point are not known. The sample taken for sequencing was PBMCs or a T cell subset sorted from them (not recorded which).

CDR3 nucleotides: TGTGCCAGCAGCAGCGACAGGTCCGGGCAGCCCCAGCATTTT. Amino acids: CASSSDRSGQPQHF. This rearrangement joins TRBV7-2 to TRBJ1-5, with D maybe TRBD1 (6 bases). CDR3 length: 14 residues. CDR1 is SGHTA, CDR2 FQGNSA, per germline. The V and J ends lost 5 bases and 7 bases respectively, with 15 bases between them.